The clone carrying this T cell receptor (beta chain) was detected a few times. Its antigen is currently unknown. With survey level as its setting, the immunoSEQ assay was v3.0. It was roughly 40,000-55,000 T-cell genomes per sample that sequencing targeted. The protocol was immunoSEQ multiplex PCR, while the TCRdb copy is restricted to in-frame clones and leaves out a portion. The sample includes about 28,000 clones, around 78% seen only once; the top ten take approximately 8.5%. Germline V gene lookup returns CDR1 LNHDA and CDR2 SQIVND (reference sequence). The CDR3 covers 12 residues. The V and J ends lost 5 bases and 5 bases respectively, with 10 bases between them. The data were obtained in a study of long-term antiretroviral therapy in people with HIV. Findings and caveats of the study: Post-ART samples showed increased diversity that remained below transplant donor control levels.

This sequence was found in a man younger than 35 with HIV. Sequencing used unsorted PBMCs, obtained 1.5 years before starting antiretroviral therapy. The genes are TRBV19 and TRBJ2-7; perhaps TRBD1 as D (6 bases). The CDR3, as DNA: TGTGCCAGTAGTCCACAGGGCGACGAGCAGTACTTC. The encoded protein is CASSPQGDEQYF.